These T cell receptor beta chains were read from a single sample in a study of Ad26.COV2.S vaccination and SARS-CoV-2 variants. The table came from immunoSEQ multiplex PCR; TCRdb's copy has only in-frame clones and leaves some out. This sample carries fewer than 400,000 clones, about nine tenths of them seen once, and the ten largest clones take around 5.5%. The sample in question was peripheral blood, obtained in a trial of Ad26.COV2.S vaccine versus placebo. Source of these receptors: a person between 18 and 60 years old who received the Ad26.COV2.S COVID-19 vaccine or a placebo. Each CDR3 is given with its conserved first and last residue. A D gene is named only where the DNA matches it firmly. Rows may omit the clone size; those that give it use once, few, many or a size class.

cdr3_nt | cdr3_aa | v_call | d_call | j_call | clone_size
TGTGCCAGCAGTGATAAGGGACAGAACTATGGCTACACCTTC | CASSDKGQNYGYTF | TRBV6-1 | TRBD1 | TRBJ1-2 | -
TGTGCCAGCAGCGGAAGACAGGGGGCCTCTGGAAACACCATATATTTT | CASSGRQGASGNTIYF | TRBV11-2 | TRBD1 | TRBJ1-3 | -
TGTGCCAGCAGTTACGGCGGGGCCCTGAACTATGGCTACACCTTC | CASSYGGALNYGYTF | TRBV6-5 | - | TRBJ1-2 | -
TGCAGCGTTGAGTTGAGGCTGGTCCAAGAGACCCAGTACTTC | CSVELRLVQETQYF | TRBV29-1 | - | TRBJ2-5 | -
TGTGCCAGCAGTTACATAACGGACAGGCCGTATGGCTACACCTTC | CASSYITDRPYGYTF | TRBV6-5 | TRBD1 | TRBJ1-2 | -
TGTGCCAGTAGTGGAGGTGGTAGGCCCGGGGAGCTGTTTTTT | CASSGGGRPGELFF | TRBV19 | - | TRBJ2-2 | -
TGCGCCAGCAGCGGGGGGTCAGCGGGTCTGGATGGCTACACCTTC | CASSGGSAGLDGYTF | TRBV5-1 | - | TRBJ1-2 | -
TGCAGCCCCCTCCGGACAAAAGGGATGAACACTGAAGCTTTCTTT | CSPLRTKGMNTEAFF | TRBV29-1 | - | TRBJ1-1 | -
TGTGCCAGCAGTTCACGACAGGGGGCAGGCATATATTTT | CASSSRQGAGIYF | TRBV27 | TRBD1 | TRBJ1-3 | once
TGTGCCAGCAGTTTCAGGGGACATAGCTCCTACGAGCAGTACTTC | CASSFRGHSSYEQYF | TRBV6-5 | - | TRBJ2-7 | -
TGTGCCAGCAGACTAGGGGTGAGGGTGTCTGAGTTCTTC | CASRLGVRVSEFF | TRBV12-3/TRBV12-4 | - | TRBJ2-1 | -
TGTGCCAGCAATGGCGGGGCAGCGAACACTGAAGCTTTCTTT | CASNGGAANTEAFF | TRBV6-5 | - | TRBJ1-1 | -
TGTGCCAGCAGCCAAACCGCGGCCCTCGGGGGTGGCTACACCTTC | CASSQTAALGGGYTF | TRBV3-1/TRBV3-2 | - | TRBJ1-2 | -
TGTGCCAGCAACCCGGGGCAGGGGATTACTGAAGCTTTCTTT | CASNPGQGITEAFF | TRBV21-1 | - | TRBJ1-1 | -
TGCAGCGTTGGCGGCTACACCTTC | CSVGGYTF | TRBV29-1 | - | TRBJ1-2 | -
TGTGCCAGCAGCTTAGCCCCTATACTCAAGGATACGCAGTATTTT | CASSLAPILKDTQYF | TRBV7-9 | - | TRBJ2-3 | -
TGTGCCAGTCATACCGGACAGTCAAGCAATCAGCCCCAGCATTTT | CASHTGQSSNQPQHF | TRBV19 | - | TRBJ1-5 | -
TGTGCCAGCAGCAAAAGGTGGAGAGAGCAGTTCTTC | CASSKRWREQFF | TRBV21-1 | - | TRBJ2-1 | -
TGTGCCAGCGGACAGACTGGAAACACCATATATTTT | CASGQTGNTIYF | TRBV12-3/TRBV12-4 | - | TRBJ1-3 | -
TGTGCCAGCAGCTTAGTTGGGGACCGAGTAGGGGAAAAACTGTTTTTT | CASSLVGDRVGEKLFF | TRBV11-2 | - | TRBJ1-4 | -
TGCGCCAGCAGCCACTCGGGGACAGGGACGAATGAAGCTTTCTTT | CASSHSGTGTNEAFF | TRBV4-1 | TRBD1 | TRBJ1-1 | -
TGTGCCAGCAGTCACAACGGGGGCACAGATACGCAGTATTTT | CASSHNGGTDTQYF | TRBV6-4 | - | TRBJ2-3 | -
TGTGCCAGCAGTTACTTTAGCGGGAGGGGAGATACGCAGTATTTT | CASSYFSGRGDTQYF | TRBV6-5 | TRBD2 | TRBJ2-3 | -
TGTGCCAGCAGTGAAGCGCGACAGACAGGAGCCAGGGCTAACTATGGCTACACCTTC | CASSEARQTGARANYGYTF | TRBV2 | - | TRBJ1-2 | once
TGTGCCAGTAGTATCTACAAACCATACAATGAGCAGTTCTTC | CASSIYKPYNEQFF | TRBV19 | - | TRBJ2-1 | once
TGTGCCAGCAGCCAGAATGACTATCAAGTTGAGCAGTTCTTC | CASSQNDYQVEQFF | TRBV3-1/TRBV3-2 | - | TRBJ2-1 | -
TGCGCCAGCAGCCAAGATTCCAGGGCGGCGAAACAGTACTTC | CASSQDSRAAKQYF | TRBV4-3 | - | TRBJ2-7 | -
TGTGCCAGCAAAAGGGACAGGGAACGGGAGCAGTACTTC | CASKRDREREQYF | TRBV7-9 | TRBD1 | TRBJ2-7 | -
TGTGCCAGCAGTTCACATGAGACCCAGTACTTC | CASSSHETQYF | TRBV28 | - | TRBJ2-5 | -
TGTGCCAGCAGCGTAGCCCCAGGTGGCTCCTACGAGCAGTACTTC | CASSVAPGGSYEQYF | TRBV9 | - | TRBJ2-7 | -
TGCGCCAGCAGCCAAGAGGGGACAGGGACCGCTAGCACAGATACGCAGTATTTT | CASSQEGTGTASTDTQYF | TRBV4-1 | TRBD1 | TRBJ2-3 | -
TGTGCCAGCTCACCCCGACAGGCTTACGAGCAGTACTTC | CASSPRQAYEQYF | TRBV18 | - | TRBJ2-7 | -
TGTGCCTGGAGTACCCATCCAGGGTATGGCTACACCTTC | CAWSTHPGYGYTF | TRBV30 | - | TRBJ1-2 | -
TGTGCCAGCAGTGACCGACAGGCCCTTACTGAAGCTTTCTTT | CASSDRQALTEAFF | TRBV25-1 | - | TRBJ1-1 | many
TGCGCCAGCAGCTTGGGGGCCGGAAGGACAGGGGACTATGGCTACACCTTC | CASSLGAGRTGDYGYTF | TRBV5-1 | TRBD1 | TRBJ1-2 | once
TGTGCCAGCAGCTTATCGGACACCCTGAATTATGGCTACACCTTC | CASSLSDTLNYGYTF | TRBV7-9 | - | TRBJ1-2 | -
TGTGCCAGCAGCTTAGGAGGACAGCTCGCTAACTATGGCTACACCTTC | CASSLGGQLANYGYTF | TRBV13 | - | TRBJ1-2 | -
TGTGCCAGCAGTGAAGCGTCGGACTACCTCAATGAGCAGTTCTTC | CASSEASDYLNEQFF | TRBV2 | - | TRBJ2-1 | once
TGTGCCAGCAGCTTAGTTGGTGACAGGGATGTCTTC | CASSLVGDRDVF | TRBV11-2 | TRBD1 | TRBJ2-7 | -
TGTGCCACCAGTGGGAGCCGGGACAGGGGATTCGGGGAGCTGTTTTTT | CATSGSRDRGFGELFF | TRBV24-1 | TRBD1 | TRBJ2-2 | -
TGTGCCAGCAGTTTTCAGAAGGTCGCGGGAGTCCAAAATTCACCCCTCCACTTT | CASSFQKVAGVQNSPLHF | TRBV28 | - | TRBJ1-6 | -
TGTGCCAGTCTCCTACGTGGAGGTACGAACACCGGGGAGCTGTTTTTT | CASLLRGGTNTGELFF | TRBV13 | - | TRBJ2-2 | -
TGCAGCGTTGAAGATCCGGTGCGCGAAGAAGAGACCCAGTACTTC | CSVEDPVREEETQYF | TRBV29-1 | - | TRBJ2-5 | -
TGTGCCAGCAGTGAAATGTTCGGCCCGCCTCTCCTTCGGCAGTTCTTC | CASSEMFGPPLLRQFF | TRBV2 | - | TRBJ2-1 | -
TGTGCCATCAGGACAGGGGTTAATGAAAAACTGTTTTTT | CAIRTGVNEKLFF | TRBV10-3 | TRBD1 | TRBJ1-4 | -
TGTGCCAGCAGCTCCGGGGTGGCTGAAGCTTTCTTT | CASSSGVAEAFF | TRBV11-3 | - | TRBJ1-1 | -
TGTGCCAGCAGCCCGGGGGACTACCCGCATACAGATACGCAGTATTTT | CASSPGDYPHTDTQYF | TRBV7-2 | TRBD2 | TRBJ2-3 | -
TGCGCCAGCAGCTCATCGGGACTCTCGGGAAACACCATATATTTT | CASSSSGLSGNTIYF | TRBV5-1 | - | TRBJ1-3 | -
TGTGCCAGCAGCTTAGACCTCCTCATCGTTGAGCCCTTCAATGAGCAGTTCTTC | CASSLDLLIVEPFNEQFF | TRBV7-2 | - | TRBJ2-1 | -
TGTGCCAGCAGCCCGGGACAGGCCTTTAACAATGAGCAGTTCTTC | CASSPGQAFNNEQFF | TRBV6-4 | TRBD1 | TRBJ2-1 | -
TGTGCCAGCAGTTTAGGGGTGTCCGCCTACAATGAGCAGTTCTTC | CASSLGVSAYNEQFF | TRBV28 | - | TRBJ2-1 | -
TGTGCCAGCAGCGTAGAAGGCTCCGGGGGTCAAGAGACCCAGTACTTC | CASSVEGSGGQETQYF | TRBV9 | - | TRBJ2-5 | -
TGTGCCAGCAGTTCCTCCGCGGGACCCGAAAACACCATATATTTT | CASSSSAGPENTIYF | TRBV6-2/TRBV6-3 | - | TRBJ1-3 | once
TGTGCCACCAGTGATGGAGCTAGGTACAATGAGCAGTTCTTC | CATSDGARYNEQFF | TRBV24-1 | - | TRBJ2-1 | -
TGTGCCAGCAGCCATTACGGGAACAATGAAAAACTGTTTTTT | CASSHYGNNEKLFF | TRBV7-9 | - | TRBJ1-4 | -
TGCGCCAGCAGCTTGTTGGCGGGACAGGGCTCAGCCGGGGAAAAACTGTTTTTT | CASSLLAGQGSAGEKLFF | TRBV5-1 | TRBD1 | TRBJ1-4 | few
TGTGCCAGCAGCGACACTGAAGCTTTCTTT | CASSDTEAFF | TRBV7-9 | - | TRBJ1-1 | -
TGTGCCAGCAGTGAACTAGCGGGGGCTGGAGATACGCAGTATTTT | CASSELAGAGDTQYF | TRBV6-4 | TRBD2 | TRBJ2-3 | -